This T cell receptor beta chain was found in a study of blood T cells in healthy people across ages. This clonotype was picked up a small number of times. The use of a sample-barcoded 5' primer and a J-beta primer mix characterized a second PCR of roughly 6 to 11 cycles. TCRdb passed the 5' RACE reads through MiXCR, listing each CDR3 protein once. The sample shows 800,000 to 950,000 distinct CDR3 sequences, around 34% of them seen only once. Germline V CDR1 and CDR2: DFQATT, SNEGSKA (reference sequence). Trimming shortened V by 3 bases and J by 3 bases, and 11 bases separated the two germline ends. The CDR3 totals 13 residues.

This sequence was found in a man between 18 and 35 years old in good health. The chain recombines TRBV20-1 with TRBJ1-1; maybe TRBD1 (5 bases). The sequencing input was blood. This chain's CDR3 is CSARSGGDTEAFF. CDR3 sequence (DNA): TGCAGTGCTAGGTCGGGGGGGGACACTGAAGCTTTCTTT.